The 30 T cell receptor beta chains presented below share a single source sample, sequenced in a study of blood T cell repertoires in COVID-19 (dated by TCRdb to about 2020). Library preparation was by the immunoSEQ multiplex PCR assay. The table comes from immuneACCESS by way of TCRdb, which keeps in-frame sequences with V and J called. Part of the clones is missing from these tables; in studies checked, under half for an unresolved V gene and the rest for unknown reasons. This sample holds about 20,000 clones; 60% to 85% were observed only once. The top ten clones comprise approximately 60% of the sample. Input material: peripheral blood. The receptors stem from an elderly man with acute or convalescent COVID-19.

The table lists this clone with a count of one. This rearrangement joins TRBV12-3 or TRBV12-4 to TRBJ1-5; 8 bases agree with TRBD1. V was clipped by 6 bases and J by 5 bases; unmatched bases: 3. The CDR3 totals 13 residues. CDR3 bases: TGTGCCAGCAGCCCGGACAGGGATCAGCCCCAGCATTTT. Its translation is CASSPDRDQPQHF.

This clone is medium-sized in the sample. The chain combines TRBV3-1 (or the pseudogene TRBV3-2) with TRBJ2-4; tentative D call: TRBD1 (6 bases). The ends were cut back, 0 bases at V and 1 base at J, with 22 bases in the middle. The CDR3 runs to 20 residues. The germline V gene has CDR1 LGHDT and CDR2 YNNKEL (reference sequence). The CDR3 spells CASSQDTRIYRAGAKNIQYF. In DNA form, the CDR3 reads TGTGCCAGCAGCCAAGATACGCGCATATACAGGGCCGGGGCCAAAAACATTCAGTACTTC.

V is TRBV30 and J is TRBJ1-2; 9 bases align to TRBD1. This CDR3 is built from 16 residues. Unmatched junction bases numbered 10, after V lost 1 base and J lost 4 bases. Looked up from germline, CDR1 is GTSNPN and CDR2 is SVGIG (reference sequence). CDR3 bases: TGTGCCTGGAGTGGGGACAGGGCTGCGCGGGTCTATGGCTACACCTTC. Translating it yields CAWSGDRAARVYGYTF.

The CDR3 DNA is TGCAGTGCTAGTTTTGCACCCCTAGATAACACCGGGGAGCTGTTTTTT. This gives the protein CSASFAPLDNTGELFF. The chain recombines TRBV20-1 with TRBJ2-2; unclear D gene. The length of the CDR3 is 16 residues. V was pared by 3 bases and J by 2 bases, with 16 bases between. The germline V gene encodes CDR1 DFQATT and CDR2 SNEGSKA (reference sequence).

The CDR3: CASSQTENYGYTF. As DNA, the CDR3 is TGTGCCAGCAGCCAGACAGAAAACTATGGCTACACCTTC. The rearrangement joins TRBV6-2 or TRBV6-3 to TRBJ1-2; possible D gene TRBD1, 5 bases. Germline V gene data show CDR1 as MNHEY and CDR2 as SVGEGT. The CDR3 runs to 13 residues. The V end lost 6 bases, the J end lost 2 bases, and 10 bases lay between the germline ends.

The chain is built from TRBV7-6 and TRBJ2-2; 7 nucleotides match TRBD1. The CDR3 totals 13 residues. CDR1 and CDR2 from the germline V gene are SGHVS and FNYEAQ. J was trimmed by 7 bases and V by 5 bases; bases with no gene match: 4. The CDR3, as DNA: TGTGCCAGCAGCAGGGGGCCGAACGGGGAGCTGTTTTTT. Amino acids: CASSRGPNGELFF. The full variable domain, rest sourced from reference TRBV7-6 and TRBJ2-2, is GAGVSQSPRYKVTKRGQDVALRCDPISGHVSLYWYRQALGQGPEFLTYFNYEAQQDKSGLPNDRFSAERPEGSISTLTIQRTEQRDSAMYRCASSRGPNGELFFGEGSRLTVL.

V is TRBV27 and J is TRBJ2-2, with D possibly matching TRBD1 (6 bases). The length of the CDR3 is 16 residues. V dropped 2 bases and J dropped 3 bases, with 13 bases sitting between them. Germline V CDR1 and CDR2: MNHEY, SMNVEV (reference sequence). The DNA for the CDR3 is TGTGCCAGCAGTTTAAAGGGGGTCGGATACACCGGGGAGCTGTTTTTT. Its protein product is CASSLKGVGYTGELFF.

In nucleotides, the CDR3 is TGTGCCAGTAGGCTCCTTGGGGGGGCTAGTGGCTACACCTTC. Translating it yields CASRLLGGASGYTF. The rearrangement joins TRBV19 to TRBJ1-2; D may be TRBD1 (6 bases). Germline lookup yields CDR1 LNHDA and CDR2 SQIVND (reference sequence). This CDR3 has 14 amino acids. V was pared by 6 bases and J by 7 bases, with 18 bases between.

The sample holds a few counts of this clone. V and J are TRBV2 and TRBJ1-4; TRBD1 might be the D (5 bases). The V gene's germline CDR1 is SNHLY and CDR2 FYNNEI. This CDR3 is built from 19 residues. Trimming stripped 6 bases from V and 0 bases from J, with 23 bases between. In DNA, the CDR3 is TGTGCCAGCAGAGATATTGGGCGGCCCGTCAGGGCAACTAATGAAAAACTGTTTTTT. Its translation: CASRDIGRPVRATNEKLFF.

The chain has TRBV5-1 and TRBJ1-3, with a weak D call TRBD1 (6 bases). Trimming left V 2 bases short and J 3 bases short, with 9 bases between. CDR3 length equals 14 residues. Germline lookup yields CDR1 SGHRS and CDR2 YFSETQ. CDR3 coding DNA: TGCGCCAGCAGCTTACAGGGTTATGGAAACACCATATATTTT. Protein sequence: CASSLQGYGNTIYF.

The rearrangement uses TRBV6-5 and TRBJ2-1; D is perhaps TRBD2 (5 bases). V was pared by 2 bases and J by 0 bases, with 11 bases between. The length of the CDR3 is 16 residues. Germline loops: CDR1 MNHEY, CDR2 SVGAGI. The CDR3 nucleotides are TGTGCCAGCAGTTACCGGACTGGGAGCTCCTACAATGAGCAGTTCTTC. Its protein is CASSYRTGSSYNEQFF.

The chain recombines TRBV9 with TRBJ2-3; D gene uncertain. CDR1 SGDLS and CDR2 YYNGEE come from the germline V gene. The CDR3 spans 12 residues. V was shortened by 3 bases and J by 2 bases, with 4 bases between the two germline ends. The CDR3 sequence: CASSAFTDTQYF. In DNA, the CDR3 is TGTGCCAGCAGCGCATTCACAGATACGCAGTATTTT.

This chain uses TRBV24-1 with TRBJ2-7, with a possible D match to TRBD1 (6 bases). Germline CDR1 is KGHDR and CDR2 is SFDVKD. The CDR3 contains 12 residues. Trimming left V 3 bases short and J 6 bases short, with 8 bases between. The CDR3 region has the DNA TGTGCCACCAGTGATACAGGGTTCGAGCAGTACTTC. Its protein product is CATSDTGFEQYF.

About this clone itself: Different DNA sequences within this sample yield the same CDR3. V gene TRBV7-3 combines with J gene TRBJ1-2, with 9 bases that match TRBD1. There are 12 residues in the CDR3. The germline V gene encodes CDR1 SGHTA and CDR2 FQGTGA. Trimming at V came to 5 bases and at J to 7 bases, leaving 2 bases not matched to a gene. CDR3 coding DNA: TGTGCCAGCAGCCCGGGACAGGGTGGCTACACCTTC. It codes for CASSPGQGGYTF. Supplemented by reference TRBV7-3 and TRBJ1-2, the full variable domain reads GAGVSQTPSNKVTEKGKYVELRCDPISGHTALYWYRQSLGQGPEFLIYFQGTGAADDSGLPNDRFFAVRPEGSVSTLKIQRTERGDSAVYLCASSPGQGGYTFGSGTRLTVV.

CDR3: CASSFLAGGSYNEQFF. CDR3 coding DNA: TGCGCCAGCAGCTTCCTAGCGGGAGGCTCCTACAATGAGCAGTTCTTC. The rearrangement uses TRBV5-1 and TRBJ2-1, with 11 bases that match TRBD2. The CDR3 runs 16 residues. After removal of 2 bases from V and 0 bases from J, the junction contained 1 base not matched to a gene. From germline, CDR1 is SGHRS and CDR2 YFSETQ.

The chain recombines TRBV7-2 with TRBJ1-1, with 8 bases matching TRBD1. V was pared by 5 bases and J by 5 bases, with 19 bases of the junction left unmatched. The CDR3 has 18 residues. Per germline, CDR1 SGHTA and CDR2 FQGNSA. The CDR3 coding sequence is TGTGCCAGCAGCCTGGGGGTTGGACAGGGAGGGTGGAAGACTGAAGCTTTCTTT. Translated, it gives CASSLGVGQGGWKTEAFF.

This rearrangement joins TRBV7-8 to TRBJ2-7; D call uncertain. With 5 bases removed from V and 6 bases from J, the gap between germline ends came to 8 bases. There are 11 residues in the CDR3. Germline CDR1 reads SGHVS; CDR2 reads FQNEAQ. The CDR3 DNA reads TGTGCCAGCAGCCAGAACAGCGAGCAGTACTTC. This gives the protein CASSQNSEQYF.

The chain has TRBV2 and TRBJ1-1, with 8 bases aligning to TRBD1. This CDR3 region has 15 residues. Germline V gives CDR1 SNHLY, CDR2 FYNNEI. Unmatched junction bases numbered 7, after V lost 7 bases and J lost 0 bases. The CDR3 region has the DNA TGTGCCAGCACCTCACAGACAGGGGTGAACACTGAAGCTTTCTTT. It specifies CASTSQTGVNTEAFF.

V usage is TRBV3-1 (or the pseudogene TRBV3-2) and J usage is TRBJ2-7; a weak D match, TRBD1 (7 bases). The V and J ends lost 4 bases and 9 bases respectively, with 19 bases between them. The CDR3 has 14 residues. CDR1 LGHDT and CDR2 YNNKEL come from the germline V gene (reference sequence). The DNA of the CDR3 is TGTGCCAGCAGCCTGACAGGGCCCCTTAGCGGGCAGTACTTC. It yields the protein CASSLTGPLSGQYF.

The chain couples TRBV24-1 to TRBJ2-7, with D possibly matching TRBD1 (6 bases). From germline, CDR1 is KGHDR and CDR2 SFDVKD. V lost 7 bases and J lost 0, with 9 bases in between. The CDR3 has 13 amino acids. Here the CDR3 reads CATRDRPSYEQYV. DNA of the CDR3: TGTGCCACCAGGGACAGACCCTCCTACGAGCAGTACGTC.

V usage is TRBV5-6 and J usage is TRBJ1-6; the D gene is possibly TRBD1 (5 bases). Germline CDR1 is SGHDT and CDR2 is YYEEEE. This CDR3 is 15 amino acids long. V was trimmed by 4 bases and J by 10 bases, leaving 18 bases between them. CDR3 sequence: CASSLRGTGGSPLHF. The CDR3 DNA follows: TGTGCCAGCAGCCTTCGTGGGACGGGGGGATCACCCCTCCACTTT.

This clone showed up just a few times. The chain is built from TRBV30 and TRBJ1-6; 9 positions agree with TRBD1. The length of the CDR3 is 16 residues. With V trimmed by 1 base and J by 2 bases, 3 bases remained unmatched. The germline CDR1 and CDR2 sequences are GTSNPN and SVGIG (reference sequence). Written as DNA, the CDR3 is TGTGCCTGGAGTGCCGACAGGGGGACCTATAATTCACCCCTCCACTTT. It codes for CAWSADRGTYNSPLHF. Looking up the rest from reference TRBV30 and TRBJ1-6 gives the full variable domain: SQTIHQWPATLVQPVGSPLSLECTVEGTSNPNLYWYRQAAGRGLQLLFYSVGIGQISSEVPQNLSASRPQDRQFILSSKKLLLSDSGFYLCAWSADRGTYNSPLHFGNGTRLTVT.

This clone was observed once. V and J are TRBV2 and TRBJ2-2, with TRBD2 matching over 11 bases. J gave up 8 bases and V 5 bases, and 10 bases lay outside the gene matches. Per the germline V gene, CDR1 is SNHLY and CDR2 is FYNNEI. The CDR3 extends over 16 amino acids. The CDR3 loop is CASSSHARLAGGELFF. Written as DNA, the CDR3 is TGTGCCAGCAGTTCCCACGCAAGACTAGCGGGAGGGGAGCTGTTTTTT.

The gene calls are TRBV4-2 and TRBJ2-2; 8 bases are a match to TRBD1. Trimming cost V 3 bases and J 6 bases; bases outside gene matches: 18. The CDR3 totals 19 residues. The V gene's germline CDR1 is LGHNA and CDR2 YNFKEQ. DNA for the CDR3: TGTGCCAGCAGCCAGGGTTCAGGGGGCGGGATATTTCGGTCCGGGGAGCTGTTTTTT. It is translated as CASSQGSGGGIFRSGELFF.

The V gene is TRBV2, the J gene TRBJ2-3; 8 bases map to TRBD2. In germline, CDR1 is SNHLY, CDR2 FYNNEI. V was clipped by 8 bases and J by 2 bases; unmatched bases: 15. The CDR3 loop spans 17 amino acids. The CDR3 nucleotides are TGTGCCAGCCGACGAGTGGGGAGCGGGAGATTCACAGATACGCAGTATTTT. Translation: CASRRVGSGRFTDTQYF.

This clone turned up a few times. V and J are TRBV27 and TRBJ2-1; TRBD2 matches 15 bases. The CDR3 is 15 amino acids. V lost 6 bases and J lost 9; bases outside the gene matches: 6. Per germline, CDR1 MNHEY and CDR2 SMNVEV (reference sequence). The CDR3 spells CASRRPGLAGGEQFF. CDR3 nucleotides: TGTGCCAGCAGAAGACCGGGACTAGCGGGAGGTGAGCAGTTCTTC.

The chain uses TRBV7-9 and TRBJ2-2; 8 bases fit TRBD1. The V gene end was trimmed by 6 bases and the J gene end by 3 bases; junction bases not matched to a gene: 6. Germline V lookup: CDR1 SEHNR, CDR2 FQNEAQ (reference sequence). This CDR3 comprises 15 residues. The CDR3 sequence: CASRGQGSDTGELFF. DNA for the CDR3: TGTGCCAGCAGAGGACAGGGATCGGACACCGGGGAGCTGTTTTTT. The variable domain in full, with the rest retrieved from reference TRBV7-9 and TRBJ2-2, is DTGVSQNPRHKITKRGQNVTFRCDPISEHNRLYWYRQTLGQGPEFLTYFQNEAQLEKSRLLSDRFSAERPKGSFSTLEIQRTEQGDSAMYLCASRGQGSDTGELFFGEGSRLTVL.

CDR3 in amino acids: CATSETGTGVKTQYF. CDR3 DNA: TGTGCCACCAGTGAAACCGGGACAGGGGTCAAGACCCAGTACTTC. This chain joins TRBV24-1 and TRBJ2-5; 10 bases are shared with TRBD1. Germline V lookup: CDR1 KGHDR, CDR2 SFDVKD. The CDR3 runs 15 residues. Trimming took 4 bases from V and 6 from J; bases not matched to a gene: 7.

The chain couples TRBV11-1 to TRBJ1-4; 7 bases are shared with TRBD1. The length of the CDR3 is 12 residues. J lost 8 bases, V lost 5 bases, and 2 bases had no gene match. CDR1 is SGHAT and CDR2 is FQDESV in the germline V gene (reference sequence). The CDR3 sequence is CASSIQGEKLFF. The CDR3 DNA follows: TGTGCCAGCAGCATACAGGGGGAAAAACTGTTTTTT. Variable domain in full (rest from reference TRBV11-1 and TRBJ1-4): EAEVAQSPRYKITEKSQAVAFWCDPISGHATLYWYRQILGQGPELLVQFQDESVVDDSQLPKDRFSAERLKGVDSTLKIQPAELGDSAMYLCASSIQGEKLFFGSGTQLSVL.

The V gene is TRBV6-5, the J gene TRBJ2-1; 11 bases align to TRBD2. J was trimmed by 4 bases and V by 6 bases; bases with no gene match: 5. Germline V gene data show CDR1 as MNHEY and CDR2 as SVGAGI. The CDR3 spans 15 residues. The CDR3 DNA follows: TGTGCCAGCAGCGGGACTAGCGGAGTTTACAATGAGCAGTTCTTC. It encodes CASSGTSGVYNEQFF.